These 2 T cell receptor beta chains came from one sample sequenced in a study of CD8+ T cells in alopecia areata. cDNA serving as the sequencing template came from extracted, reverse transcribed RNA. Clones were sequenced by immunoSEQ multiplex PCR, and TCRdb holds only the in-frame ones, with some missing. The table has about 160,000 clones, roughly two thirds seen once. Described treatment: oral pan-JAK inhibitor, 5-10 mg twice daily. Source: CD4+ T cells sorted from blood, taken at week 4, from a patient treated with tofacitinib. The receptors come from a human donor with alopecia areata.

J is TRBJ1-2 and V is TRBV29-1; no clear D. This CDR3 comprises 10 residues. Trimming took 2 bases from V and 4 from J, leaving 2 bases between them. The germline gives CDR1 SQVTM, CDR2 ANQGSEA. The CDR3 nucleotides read TGCAGCGTTGAAAGCTATGGCTACACCTTC. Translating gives CSVESYGYTF.

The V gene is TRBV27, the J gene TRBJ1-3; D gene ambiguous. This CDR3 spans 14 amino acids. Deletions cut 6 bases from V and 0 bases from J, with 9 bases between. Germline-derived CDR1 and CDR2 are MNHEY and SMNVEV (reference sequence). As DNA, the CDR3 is TGTGCCAGCAGATCCCGGGGCTCTGGAAACACCATATATTTT. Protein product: CASRSRGSGNTIYF.